The TCR beta chain under discussion was sequenced for a study of molecular identifiers for immune sequencing clone quantification. Study results and caveats: In CMV-specific effectors, clones above 20 copies held over 98% of molecules; naive, under 1%. Spiked Jurkat TCR RNA equal to one cell could reportedly be picked out among approximately 980,000 naive cells.

The CDR3 is made up of 17 amino acids. To note about this clonotype: Its antigen is as yet unknown. The junction departs from the called germline gene at one end, perhaps through a read error.

TCRdb re-derived calls from the PCR reads in MiXCR, one entry per CDR3 protein. The table lists about 630,000 distinct CDR3 sequences, around 25% of them singletons. Libraries of naive CD8 T cells were made from about 19,000 to 1,100,000 sorted cells. They used 10%, 30% or 50% RNA. Sorting isolated naive CD8 T cells as CD8+CD4-CCR7+CD45RA+ events. The chain recombines TRBV5-3 with TRBJ2-3, with D possibly being TRBD1 (9 bases). TRBV5-3 is annotated as an ORF whose role is uncertain. Sequenced: naive CD8+ T cells from blood, with Jurkat cell RNA spiked in. Subset noted: FACS-sorted CD8+CD4-CCR7+CD45RA+ naive T cells. This TCR was sampled from a human donor in good health. Some libraries in this study had Jurkat cell RNA spiked in. The CDR3 nucleotides read TGTGCCAGCAGCTTGGGGCGGGGGGACAGGGACACAGATACGCAGTATTTT. It encodes CASSLGRGDRDTDTQYF.